These T cell receptor beta chains were read from a single sample in a study of pediatric ulcerative colitis. Libraries were prepared by immunoSEQ multiplex PCR; TCRdb keeps only in-frame clonotypes and omits some of them. The sample consists of about 24,000 clones, 55% to 85% of them appearing once. Source material: gut tissue. These receptors all stem from a boy between 10 and 17 years old with severe ulcerative colitis. Both conserved end residues are part of each CDR3. A D gene is named only where the DNA matches it firmly. Where a row states a size, it is once, few, many or the class of an expanded clone; other rows omit it.

v_gene	d_gene	j_gene	abundance	CDR3aa
TRBV29-1	TRBD2	TRBJ2-3	-	CSVEGGNGRALTGGQYF
TRBV18	TRBD1	TRBJ2-7	once	CASSQTGGSLYEQYF
TRBV6-9	-	TRBJ1-3	-	CASSEAPSSGNTIYF
TRBV5-4	-	TRBJ2-7	few	CASSSVRDEQYF
TRBV19	-	TRBJ2-3	-	CASSFTGSSQYF
TRBV2	-	TRBJ2-6	-	CASVSRLSSGANVLTF
TRBV5-1	TRBD1	TRBJ2-5	-	CASSPGDRGIGETQYF
TRBV19	TRBD2	TRBJ2-1	-	CASSIGASGYIEQFF
TRBV7-2	-	TRBJ2-3	-	CASSLSVGRDTQYF
TRBV11-2	TRBD2	TRBJ2-1	-	CASSVTLAGVGNEQFF
TRBV10-3	TRBD2	TRBJ2-1	-	CATSGMGEQFF
TRBV2	TRBD2	TRBJ2-3	-	CASTMTSGTDTQYF
TRBV10-3	-	TRBJ1-5	-	CAISESQSKGNQPQHF
TRBV6-6	-	TRBJ2-7	-	CASSLNPAAGEQYF
TRBV5-1	TRBD1	TRBJ2-7	-	CASSPSDRGSFVSYEQYF
TRBV11-2	-	TRBJ1-4	-	CASSPSTDEKLFF
TRBV6-6	-	TRBJ2-3	-	CASPTDTQYF
TRBV14	-	TRBJ2-5	once	CASSQDYGRGETQYF